Listed below are T cell receptor beta chains from one sample, sequenced in a study of regulatory T cells in long-lasting Graves disease. TCRdb reprocessed the multiplex PCR reads with MiXCR, giving one entry per CDR3 protein. The data hold 250,000 or so distinct CDR3 sequences, with approximately 18% observed a single time. The same sample was also used in a study of T cells in Graves' hyperthyroidism and ophthalmopathy.

The source was peripheral blood mononuclear cells (PBMCs), collected at new diagnosis, from a patient treated with antithyroid drugs. These receptors all stem from a woman in her twenties or thirties with Graves disease. Each CDR3 is given with its conserved first and last residue. A D gene is named only where the DNA matches it firmly. The listing skips clone size in some rows; elsewhere it reads once, few, many or a size class.

d_call: TRBD1; j_call: TRBJ2-1; clone_size: NA; cdr3_length: 11; v_call: TRBV24-1; cdr3_nt: TGTGCCACCAGTGAGGGACAGGGATGGTTCTTC; cdr3_aa: CATSEGQGWFF
d_call: NA; j_call: TRBJ1-4; clone_size: many; cdr3_length: 17; v_call: TRBV12-3/TRBV12-4; cdr3_nt: TGTGCCAGCAGAGCCCGGGGACTCAAGGGTACTAATGAAAAACTGTTTTTT; cdr3_aa: CASRARGLKGTNEKLFF
d_call: NA; j_call: TRBJ1-4; clone_size: many; cdr3_length: 15; v_call: TRBV18; cdr3_nt: TGTGCCAGCTCGCCGAGACAGGAAACTAATGAAAAACTGTTTTTT; cdr3_aa: CASSPRQETNEKLFF
d_call: NA; j_call: TRBJ1-4; clone_size: many; cdr3_length: 14; v_call: TRBV12-3/TRBV12-4; cdr3_nt: TGTGCCAGCAGTTCCGGGGGTTTGGACGAAAAACTGTTTTTT; cdr3_aa: CASSSGGLDEKLFF
d_call: NA; j_call: TRBJ2-3; clone_size: many; cdr3_length: 13; v_call: TRBV20-1; cdr3_nt: TGCAGTGCCCCTCTAGCTCTTGTAGATACGCAGTATTTT; cdr3_aa: CSAPLALVDTQYF
d_call: TRBD1; j_call: TRBJ1-3; clone_size: NA; cdr3_length: 16; v_call: TRBV18; cdr3_nt: TGTGCCAGCTCCCCAATAGGGACAGCCTCTGGAAACACCATATATTTT; cdr3_aa: CASSPIGTASGNTIYF
d_call: NA; j_call: TRBJ2-3; clone_size: many; cdr3_length: 13; v_call: TRBV7-9; cdr3_nt: TGTGCCAGCAGCTCGTCGACCAGGGATACGCAGTATTTT; cdr3_aa: CASSSSTRDTQYF
d_call: TRBD1; j_call: TRBJ1-2; clone_size: many; cdr3_length: 14; v_call: TRBV12-3/TRBV12-4; cdr3_nt: TGTGCCAGCAGCCGGGACAGGGAAGGATATGGCTACACCTTC; cdr3_aa: CASSRDREGYGYTF
d_call: NA; j_call: TRBJ1-1; clone_size: many; cdr3_length: 15; v_call: TRBV20-1; cdr3_nt: TGCAGTGCTAACAAACTGGGGCGGATGAACACTGAAGCTTTCTTT; cdr3_aa: CSANKLGRMNTEAFF
d_call: NA; j_call: TRBJ2-7; clone_size: many; cdr3_length: 15; v_call: TRBV11-2; cdr3_nt: TGTGCCAGCACCCCGTCCACAGTTGGATCCTACGAGCAGTACTTC; cdr3_aa: CASTPSTVGSYEQYF
d_call: TRBD2; j_call: TRBJ2-3; clone_size: many; cdr3_length: 16; v_call: TRBV14; cdr3_nt: TGTGCCAGCAGCCGAGGACTAGCGGGGATTACAGATACGCAGTATTTT; cdr3_aa: CASSRGLAGITDTQYF
d_call: NA; j_call: TRBJ1-1; clone_size: NA; cdr3_length: 16; v_call: TRBV28; cdr3_nt: TGTGCCAGCAGTCCCCTCCAGGGAGGGGGTAGGACTGAAGCTTTCTTT; cdr3_aa: CASSPLQGGGRTEAFF
d_call: NA; j_call: TRBJ2-5; clone_size: few; cdr3_length: 14; v_call: TRBV14; cdr3_nt: TGTGCCAGCAGCCAAGAAAACAGCCTAGAGACCCAGTACTTC; cdr3_aa: CASSQENSLETQYF
d_call: TRBD2; j_call: TRBJ2-7; clone_size: many; cdr3_length: 21; v_call: TRBV12-3/TRBV12-4; cdr3_nt: TGTGCCAGCAGTTTAGCGCTAAGATTTTCGACTAGCGGGGAGAGGGCCTACGAGCAGTACTTC; cdr3_aa: CASSLALRFSTSGERAYEQYF